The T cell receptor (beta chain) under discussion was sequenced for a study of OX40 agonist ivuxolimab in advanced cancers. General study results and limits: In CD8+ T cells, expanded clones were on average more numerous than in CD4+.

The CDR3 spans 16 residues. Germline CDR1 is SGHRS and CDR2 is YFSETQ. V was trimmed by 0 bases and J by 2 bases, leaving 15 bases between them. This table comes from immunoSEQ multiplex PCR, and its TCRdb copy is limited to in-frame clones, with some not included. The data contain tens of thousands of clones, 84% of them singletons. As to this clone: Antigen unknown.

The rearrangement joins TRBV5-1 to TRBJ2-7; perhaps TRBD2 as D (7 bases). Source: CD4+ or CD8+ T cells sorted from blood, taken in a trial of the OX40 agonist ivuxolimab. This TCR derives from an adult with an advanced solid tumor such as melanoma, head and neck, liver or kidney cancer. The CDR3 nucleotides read TGCGCCAGCAGCTTGGGAGGGGGGGCCTTACCCTACGAGCAGTACTTC. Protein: CASSLGGGALPYEQYF.